This note documents a single T cell receptor (beta chain) sequence. What it recognizes is unknown. The data are from a study of T cells in Graves' hyperthyroidism and ophthalmopathy. Study-level findings and limits: From stable hyperthyroidism, ophthalmopathy was separated by a 13 V-J model.

RNA transcripts were the template for amplifying TCR beta CDR3 regions. HTBI primers were employed in a first-round RT-PCR of the TCR CDR3. Using its own MiXCR run on the multiplex PCR reads, TCRdb lists one record per CDR3 protein. There are fewer than 900,000 distinct CDR3 sequences in the sample; over 15% occur only once, and under 10% lies in the top ten. This CDR3 comprises 13 residues. Trimming took 8 bases from V and 7 from J, leaving 15 bases between them. This clonotype was obtained from a man aged 18 to 30 with Graves' hyperthyroidism. The chain recombines TRBV12-3 or TRBV12-4 with TRBJ1-5; no clear D. Sequencing used blood. The CDR3, as DNA: TGTGCCAGCGAAGCGGGGTTCGGCCAGCCCCAGCATTTT. Translating gives CASEAGFGQPQHF.